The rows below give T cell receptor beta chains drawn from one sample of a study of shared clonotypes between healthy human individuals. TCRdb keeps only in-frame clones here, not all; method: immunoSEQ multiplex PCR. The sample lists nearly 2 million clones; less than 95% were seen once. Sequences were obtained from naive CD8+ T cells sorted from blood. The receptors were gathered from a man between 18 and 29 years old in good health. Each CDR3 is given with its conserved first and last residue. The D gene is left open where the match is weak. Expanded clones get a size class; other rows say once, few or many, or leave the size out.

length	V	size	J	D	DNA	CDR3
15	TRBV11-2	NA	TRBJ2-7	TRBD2	TGTGCCAGCAGTTCGACTAGCGGGCCTGCCTACGAGCAGTACTTC	CASSSTSGPAYEQYF
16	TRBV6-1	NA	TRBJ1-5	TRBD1	TGTGCCAGCAGTGAAATCGGGACAGCTAGCAATCAGCCCCAGCATTTT	CASSEIGTASNQPQHF
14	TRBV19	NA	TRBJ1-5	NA	TGTGCCAGTACCGTCGCGGATAGCAATCAGCCCCAGCATTTT	CASTVADSNQPQHF
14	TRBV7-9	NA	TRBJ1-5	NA	TGTGCCAGCAGCTTAGCGACAGCGGGGTGGCCCCAGCATTTT	CASSLATAGWPQHF
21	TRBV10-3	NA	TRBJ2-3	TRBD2	TGTGCCATCAGTGCCCCCTTGACTAGCGGGAGAAACCCCACAAGTTCAGATACGCAGTATTTT	CAISAPLTSGRNPTSSDTQYF
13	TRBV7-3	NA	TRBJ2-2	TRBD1	TGTGCCAGCGGGACAGGGGACACCGGGGAGCTGTTTTTT	CASGTGDTGELFF
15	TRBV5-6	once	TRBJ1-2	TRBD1	TGTGCCAGCAGCTTCGTAGGGGGCGCGAGCGATGGCTACACCTTC	CASSFVGGASDGYTF
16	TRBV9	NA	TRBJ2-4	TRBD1	TGTGCCAGCCAATCCGTGACAGGGGATGCCAAAAACATTCAGTACTTC	CASQSVTGDAKNIQYF
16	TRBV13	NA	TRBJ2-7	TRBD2	TGTGCCAGCAGCTCGGTGACTAGCGGGAAAGCGTACGAGCAGTACTTC	CASSSVTSGKAYEQYF
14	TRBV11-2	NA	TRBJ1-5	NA	TGTGCCAGCAGCTTTCAGGGGTTCGGGCAGCCCCAGCATTTT	CASSFQGFGQPQHF
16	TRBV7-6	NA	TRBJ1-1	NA	TGTGCCAGCAGCTTAGCGCCAGATCACGTGAACACTGAAGCTTTCTTT	CASSLAPDHVNTEAFF
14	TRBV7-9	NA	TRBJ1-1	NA	TGTGCCAGCAACGCTAAGGGCGGCGGCACTGAAGCTTTCTTT	CASNAKGGGTEAFF
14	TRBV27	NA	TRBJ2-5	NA	TGTGCCAGCAGTACCTTACAGGGAGGAGAGACCCAGTACTTC	CASSTLQGGETQYF
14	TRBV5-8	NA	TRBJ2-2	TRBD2	TGTGCCAGCAGCTCAGGACTAGCGCCCGGGGAGCTGTTTTTT	CASSSGLAPGELFF
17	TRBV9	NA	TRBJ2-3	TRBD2	TGTGCCAGCAGCCTGGGACTAGCGGGAGAGGGCACAGATACGCAGTATTTT	CASSLGLAGEGTDTQYF
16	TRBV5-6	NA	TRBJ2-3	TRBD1	TGTGCCAGCAGCCTCCGGGACAGGGGTGTTACAGATACGCAGTATTTT	CASSLRDRGVTDTQYF
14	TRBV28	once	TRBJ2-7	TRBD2	TGTGCCAGCGATGCGGGGGGCGGTGGATACGAGCAGTACTTC	CASDAGGGGYEQYF
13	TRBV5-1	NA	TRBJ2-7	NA	TGCGCCAGCAGCGTTACCGGGACCTACGAGCAGTACTTC	CASSVTGTYEQYF
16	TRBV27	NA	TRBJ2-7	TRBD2	TGTGCCAGCAGTTCCTCGAGCGGGGTGTTAGCCTACGAGCAGTACTTC	CASSSSSGVLAYEQYF
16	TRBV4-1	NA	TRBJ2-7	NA	TGCGCCAGCAGCCAAGAAAGTGAAGGGACGATCTACGAGCAGTACTTC	CASSQESEGTIYEQYF
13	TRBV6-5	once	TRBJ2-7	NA	TGTGCCAGCAGTTACTCGATGCAAGATGAGCAGTACTTC	CASSYSMQDEQYF
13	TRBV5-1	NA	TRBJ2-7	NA	TGCGCCAGCAGCTTACGGGAAGCCTACGAGCAGTACTTC	CASSLREAYEQYF
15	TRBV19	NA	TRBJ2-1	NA	TGTGCCAGTAGTATACCTCGGGACTCCTACAATGAGCAGTTCTTC	CASSIPRDSYNEQFF
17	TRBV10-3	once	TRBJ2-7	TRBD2	TGTGCCATCAGTGAGTCGCCGTCGGCTAGCGGGGGATACGAGCAGTACTTC	CAISESPSASGGYEQYF
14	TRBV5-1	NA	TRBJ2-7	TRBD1	TGCGCCAGCACCCTGAGACAGGGAACCTACGAGCAGTACTTC	CASTLRQGTYEQYF
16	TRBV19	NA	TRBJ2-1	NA	TGTGCCAGTAGATGGGCCTGGGGTAGCGTCAACAATGAGCAGTTCTTC	CASRWAWGSVNNEQFF
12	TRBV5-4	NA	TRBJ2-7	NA	TGTGCCACCGGCAGGCAGGGATACGAGCAGTACTTC	CATGRQGYEQYF
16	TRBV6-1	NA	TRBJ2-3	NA	TGTGCCAGCAGTGTTAAGCGGTGGGCAGGGACAGATACGCAGTATTTT	CASSVKRWAGTDTQYF
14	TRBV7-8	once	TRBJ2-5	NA	TGTGCCAGCAGCCCCTCGGGGGTTGTAGAGACCCAGTACTTC	CASSPSGVVETQYF
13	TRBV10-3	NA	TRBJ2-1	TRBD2	TGTGCCATCAGGACTAGCGGGAACGATGAGCAGTTCTTC	CAIRTSGNDEQFF
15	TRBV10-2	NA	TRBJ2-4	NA	TGCGCCAGCATGTGGGGGGCGGGAAGAAAAAACATTCAGTACTTC	CASMWGAGRKNIQYF
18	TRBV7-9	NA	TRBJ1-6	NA	TGTGCCAGCAGCACACCCCCAGGAAGGAGTTCCTATAATTCACCCCTCCACTTT	CASSTPPGRSSYNSPLHF
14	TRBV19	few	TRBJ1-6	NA	TGTGCCAGTAGCTACGGGAACAGTTTGTCACCCCTCCACTTT	CASSYGNSLSPLHF
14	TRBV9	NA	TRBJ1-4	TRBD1	TGTGCCAGCAGCGTACAGGGGGCAGAGGAAAAACTGTTTTTT	CASSVQGAEEKLFF
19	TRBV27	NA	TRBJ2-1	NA	TGTGCCAGCAGTTTATTTACGGGTTCCGAGCCACCCTCCTACAATGAGCAGTTCTTC	CASSLFTGSEPPSYNEQFF
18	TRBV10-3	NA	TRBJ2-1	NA	TGTGCCATCAGTGAGTCGGGGGAGGCTTATAGCTCCTACAATGAGCAGTTCTTC	CAISESGEAYSSYNEQFF
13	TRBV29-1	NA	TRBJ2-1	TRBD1	TGCAGCGTAGACAGGGGACTCTGGAATGAGCAGTTCTTC	CSVDRGLWNEQFF
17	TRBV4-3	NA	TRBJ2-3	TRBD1	TGCGCCAGCAGCCAAGATCGGGCAGGGGGAGAGGCAGATACGCAGTATTTT	CASSQDRAGGEADTQYF
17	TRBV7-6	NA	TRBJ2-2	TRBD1	TGTGCCAGCAGCTCGAATCCGGGACAGGGCAACACCGGGGAGCTGTTTTTT	CASSSNPGQGNTGELFF
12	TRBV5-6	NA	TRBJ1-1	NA	TGTGCCAGCAGCCCACAGGGTCGGGGAGCTTTCTTT	CASSPQGRGAFF
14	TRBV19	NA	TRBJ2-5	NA	TGTGCCAGTAGTGTCGGGATACCCCAAGAGACCCAGTACTTC	CASSVGIPQETQYF
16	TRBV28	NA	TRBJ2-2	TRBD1	TGTGCCAGCAGCCGCCAGACAGGGATAGACACCGGGGAGCTGTTTTTT	CASSRQTGIDTGELFF
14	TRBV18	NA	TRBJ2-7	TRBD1	TGTGCCAGCTCACCACGGGACAGACCCTACGAGCAGTACTTC	CASSPRDRPYEQYF
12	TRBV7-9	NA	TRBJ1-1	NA	TGTGCCAGCCACGTTACCCCAGGGGAAGCTTTCTTT	CASHVTPGEAFF
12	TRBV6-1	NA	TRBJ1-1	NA	TGTGCCAGCAGGTTTACAGGGACTGAAGCTTTCTTT	CASRFTGTEAFF
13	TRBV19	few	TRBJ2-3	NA	TGTGCCAGTAGTATCTTGGACACAGATACGCAGTATTTT	CASSILDTDTQYF
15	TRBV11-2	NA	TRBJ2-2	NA	TGTGCCAGCAGCTTAAGGGGGTTGAACACCGGGGAGCTGTTTTTT	CASSLRGLNTGELFF
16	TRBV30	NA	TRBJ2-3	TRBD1	TGTGCCTGGCAAAACAGGGGGGTGGGAGGCACAGATACGCAGTATTTT	CAWQNRGVGGTDTQYF
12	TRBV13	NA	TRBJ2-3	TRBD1	TGTGCCAGCAGCTTGGACAGGGAGACGCAGTATTTT	CASSLDRETQYF
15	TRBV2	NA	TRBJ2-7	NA	TGTGCCAGAAGGCCAGAAAGGGGAAATTCCTACGAGCAGTACTTC	CARRPERGNSYEQYF
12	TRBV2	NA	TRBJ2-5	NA	TGTGCCAGCAGTGACGCCGGGGAGACCCAGTACTTC	CASSDAGETQYF
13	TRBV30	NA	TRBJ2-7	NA	TGTGCCTGGAGTGGCGTGGTACGGTACGAGCAGTACTTC	CAWSGVVRYEQYF
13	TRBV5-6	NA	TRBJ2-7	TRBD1	TGTGCCAGCAGCTGGGGGACAGGAAACGAGCAGTACTTC	CASSWGTGNEQYF
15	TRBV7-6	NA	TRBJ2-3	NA	TGTGCCAGCAGCTTAGGGGGGGCTAGAGAGGATACGCAGTATTTT	CASSLGGAREDTQYF
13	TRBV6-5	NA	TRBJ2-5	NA	TGTGCCAGCAGTTACCCTTCCCAAGAGACCCAGTACTTC	CASSYPSQETQYF
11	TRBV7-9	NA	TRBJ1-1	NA	TGTGCCAGCAGCTCGCAGTACAGGGCTTTCTTT	CASSSQYRAFF
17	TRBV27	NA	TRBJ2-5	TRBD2	TGTGCCAGCAGTTTAGGGACTAGCCCCATCCTGGGAGAGACCCAGTACTTC	CASSLGTSPILGETQYF
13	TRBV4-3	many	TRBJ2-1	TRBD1	TGCGCCAGCAGCGGGACAGTCTACAATGAGCAGTTCTTC	CASSGTVYNEQFF
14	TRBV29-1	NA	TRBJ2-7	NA	TGCAGCGTTGAAGATCCACGAAGCTCCTACGAGCAGTACTTC	CSVEDPRSSYEQYF